A selection of T cell receptor beta chains follows, all from one sample in a study of Ad26.COV2.S vaccination and SARS-CoV-2 variants. Sequenced by immunoSEQ multiplex PCR; TCRdb stores in-frame clones only, minus some. The profile covers 350,000 to 500,000 clones, with roughly 90% appearing a single time and approximately 4% taken by the ten largest. Sequenced material: peripheral blood, taken in a trial of Ad26.COV2.S vaccine versus placebo. The source of these receptors is a person aged 18-60 years who received the Ad26.COV2.S COVID-19 vaccine or a placebo. The CDR3 runs from the conserved cysteine through the conserved F or W. A D gene is named only where the DNA matches it firmly. Size values are once, few and many counts, or a class for expanded clones, and some rows have none.

v_gene,j_gene,abundance,d_gene,CDR3nt,CDR3aa
TRBV27,TRBJ2-5,.,.,TGTGCCAGCAGTTTACAAACCCAAGAGACCCAGTACTTC,CASSLQTQETQYF
TRBV7-6,TRBJ2-5,.,TRBD1,TGTGCCAGCAGCTACCGAGGGGACAGGGATGAGACCCAGTACTTC,CASSYRGDRDETQYF
TRBV11-2,TRBJ1-4,.,.,TGTGCCAGCAGCTTAGCTACAGGCGCCGGGACTAATGAAAAACTGTTTTTT,CASSLATGAGTNEKLFF
TRBV6-5,TRBJ2-1,.,TRBD2,TGTGCCAGTAGGGCGGGGGGCTCCTACAATGAGCAGTTCTTC,CASRAGGSYNEQFF
TRBV27,TRBJ1-2,.,.,TGTGCCAGCAGTTTTAAAGGGGGGGAAGGCTATGGCTACACCTTC,CASSFKGGEGYGYTF
TRBV5-4,TRBJ1-5,.,.,TGTGCCAGCAGCTTACAGGGTTTAGGTCAGCCCCAGCATTTT,CASSLQGLGQPQHF
TRBV11-3,TRBJ2-3,.,.,TGTGCCAGCAGCTTAGTTGGGTGGGGGCGGACAGATACGCAGTATTTT,CASSLVGWGRTDTQYF
TRBV2,TRBJ1-6,once,TRBD1,TGTGCCAGCAAAGGACAGGATAATTCACCCCTCCACTTT,CASKGQDNSPLHF
TRBV24-1,TRBJ2-7,.,TRBD2,TGTGCCACCAGTCCCGGGGGGGCAAAAGAGCAGTACTTC,CATSPGGAKEQYF
TRBV9,TRBJ2-1,.,.,TGTGCCAGCAGCGTAGACTTCTCCTACAATGAGCAGTTCTTC,CASSVDFSYNEQFF
TRBV19,TRBJ2-7,.,.,TGTGCCAGTAGTAGGGAGAATTCTCCCTACGAGCAGTACTTC,CASSRENSPYEQYF
TRBV5-1,TRBJ2-4,.,TRBD1,TGCGCCAGCAGCTTTTCAGGGGGCCGGGACATTCAGTACTTC,CASSFSGGRDIQYF
TRBV4-1,TRBJ2-7,few,TRBD2,TGCGCCAGCAGCCAGGTACTAGCGGGGAGCTACGAGCAGTACTTC,CASSQVLAGSYEQYF
TRBV27,TRBJ2-1,.,.,TGTGCCAGCAGTTATGCCCCACATGAGCAGTTCTTC,CASSYAPHEQFF
TRBV6-5,TRBJ1-1,.,TRBD1,TGTGCCAGCAGCCCGACAGGGCGGACTGAAGCTTTCTTT,CASSPTGRTEAFF
TRBV4-1,TRBJ1-4,.,.,TGCGCCAGCAGCCAATTGGGGGTTCGTGAAAAACTGTTTTTT,CASSQLGVREKLFF
TRBV11-2,TRBJ2-7,.,TRBD1,TGTGCCAGCAGCTTAACCGGGACAGGCTACGAGCAGTACTTC,CASSLTGTGYEQYF
TRBV2,TRBJ1-1,.,TRBD1,TGTGCCAGCAGGGCGACAGGGACTGAAGCTTTCTTT,CASRATGTEAFF
TRBV28,TRBJ2-1,.,TRBD2,TGTGCCAGCGCGGGGGTTGGGGGGTCCTACAATGAGCAGTTCTTC,CASAGVGGSYNEQFF
TRBV15,TRBJ2-7,.,TRBD1,TGTGCCACCAGCAGAGGGACCGGGACAGGGGACTACGAGCAGTACTTC,CATSRGTGTGDYEQYF
TRBV24-1,TRBJ2-7,.,TRBD2,TGTGCCGCTAACCCCCGGGCTAGCGGGGGATATTGGTACGAGCAGTACTTC,CAANPRASGGYWYEQYF
TRBV3-1/TRBV3-2,TRBJ2-5,.,.,TGTGCCAGCAGCCAGCCCGGCAAAGGAAAAGAGACCCAGTACTTC,CASSQPGKGKETQYF
TRBV5-5,TRBJ1-3,.,TRBD1,TGTGCCAGCAGCCCAGAACAGGGGGACTCTGGAAACACCATATATTTT,CASSPEQGDSGNTIYF
TRBV15,TRBJ2-5,.,TRBD2,TGTGCCACCAGCAGAGTGGAGCGGGGGGTCCAAGAGACCCAGTACTTC,CATSRVERGVQETQYF
TRBV4-1,TRBJ2-3,.,.,TGCGCCAGCAGCCACACAGGGTACACGCAGTATTTT,CASSHTGYTQYF
TRBV6-5,TRBJ1-6,.,.,TGTGCCAGCAGCAACAAACCGTCACCCCTCCACTTT,CASSNKPSPLHF
TRBV4-1,TRBJ1-5,.,.,TGCGCCAGCAGCCAAGCAAATCAGCCCCAGCATTTT,CASSQANQPQHF
TRBV5-1,TRBJ2-5,.,.,TGCGCCAGCAGCTTGGCCGTAACAGACCAAGAGACCCAGTACTTC,CASSLAVTDQETQYF
TRBV4-3,TRBJ2-7,.,TRBD1,TGCGCCAGCAGCCAAGATCCAGGGACAGGCCTATACGAGCAGTACTTC,CASSQDPGTGLYEQYF
TRBV18,TRBJ1-2,.,TRBD1,TGTGCCAGCTCACCAGGACAGGGCGGGGACTACACCTTC,CASSPGQGGDYTF
TRBV20-1,TRBJ2-5,.,.,TGCAGTGCTTATCAAGAGACCCAGTACTTC,CSAYQETQYF
TRBV6-2/TRBV6-3,TRBJ2-2,.,TRBD2,TGTGCCAGCAGTCGTGGACTAGCGGGGAACACCGGGGAGCTGTTTTTT,CASSRGLAGNTGELFF
TRBV5-1,TRBJ2-5,.,.,TGCGCCAGCAGCTTGTCGCTGAACCAAGAGACCCAGTACTTC,CASSLSLNQETQYF
TRBV6-5,TRBJ1-3,.,.,TGTGCCAGCCACCAACCGAGCTCTGGAAACACCATATATTTT,CASHQPSSGNTIYF
TRBV6-6,TRBJ1-1,once,.,TGTGCCAGCAGTTACTCGAAAATACTGGGAGGGGCTGAAGCTTTCTTT,CASSYSKILGGAEAFF
TRBV27,TRBJ2-2,.,.,TGTGCCAGCAGTCTCGGTCGGGCTTCGAACACCGGGGAGCTGTTTTTT,CASSLGRASNTGELFF
TRBV9,TRBJ2-3,.,.,TGTGCCAGCAGCGTAGAGGGCAGGCCCATGGATACGCAGTATTTT,CASSVEGRPMDTQYF
TRBV2,TRBJ2-5,.,.,TGTGCCAGCGGGGGTCCCGGCCCGGAGACCCAGTACTTC,CASGGPGPETQYF
TRBV2,TRBJ2-3,.,TRBD1,TGTGCCAGCAGGCGTCCCCGGGACAGGGGGCATAGAGATACGCAGTATTTT,CASRRPRDRGHRDTQYF
TRBV7-2,TRBJ2-1,once,.,TGTGCCAGCAGCTTGGCCCCGGGAACCTACAATGAGCAGTTCTTC,CASSLAPGTYNEQFF
TRBV15,TRBJ1-6,once,.,TGTGCCACCAGCAGAACGCCGGGGGACTCGGCCCTCCACTTT,CATSRTPGDSALHF
TRBV28,TRBJ1-3,.,.,TGTGCTGCCAGGCTAAATGGGCAGTCGGGAAACACCATATATTTT,CAARLNGQSGNTIYF
TRBV19,TRBJ1-5,.,.,TGTGCCAGTAGTATCTTTACAGATAGCAATCAGCCCCAGCATTTT,CASSIFTDSNQPQHF
TRBV6-6,TRBJ2-7,.,TRBD1,TGTGCCAGCAGTTACGGGGGACAGTCCTACGAGCAGTACTTC,CASSYGGQSYEQYF
TRBV7-8,TRBJ1-6,.,.,TGTGCCAGCAGCCCCCTAGTTCGGAATATTAATTCACCCCTCCACTTT,CASSPLVRNINSPLHF
TRBV9,TRBJ2-5,.,.,TGTGCCAGCAGCGCCGCAGGTGGAGGGACGACCCAGTACTTC,CASSAAGGGTTQYF
TRBV4-2,TRBJ2-3,many,.,TGTGCCAGCAGCCACTCTCGGGGAGACACAGATACGCAGTATTTT,CASSHSRGDTDTQYF
TRBV7-8,TRBJ2-1,.,.,TGTGCCAGCAGCGGGGATAGGAGGGGGAATGAGCAGTTCTTC,CASSGDRRGNEQFF
TRBV27,TRBJ2-7,.,.,TGTGCCAGCAGTTTATGGGGAAGCTCCTACGAGCAGTACTTC,CASSLWGSSYEQYF
TRBV15,TRBJ1-1,.,.,TGTGCCACACAAGCCGGTCCGAACACTGAAGCTTTCTTT,CATQAGPNTEAFF
TRBV11-2,TRBJ2-3,once,.,TGTGCCAGCAGCTTAGGCGGCCTCGATACGCAGTATTTT,CASSLGGLDTQYF